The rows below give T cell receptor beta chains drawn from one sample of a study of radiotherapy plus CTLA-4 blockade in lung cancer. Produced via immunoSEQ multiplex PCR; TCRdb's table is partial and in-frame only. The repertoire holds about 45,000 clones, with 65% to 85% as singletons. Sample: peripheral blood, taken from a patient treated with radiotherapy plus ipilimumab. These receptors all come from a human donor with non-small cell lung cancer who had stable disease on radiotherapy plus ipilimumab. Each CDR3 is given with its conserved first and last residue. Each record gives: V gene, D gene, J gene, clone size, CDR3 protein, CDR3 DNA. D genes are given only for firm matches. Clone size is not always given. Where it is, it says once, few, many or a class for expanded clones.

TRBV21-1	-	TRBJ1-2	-	CASTRPPGTAGILPYGYTF	TGTGCCAGCACCCGTCCTCCCGGGACAGCGGGTATACTACCCTATGGCTACACCTTC
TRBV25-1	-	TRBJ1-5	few	CASSESGIGRNQPQHF	TGTGCCAGCAGTGAATCCGGGATCGGACGCAATCAGCCCCAGCATTTT
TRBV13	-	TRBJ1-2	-	CASSPPRAYGYTF	TGTGCCAGCAGCCCCCCCCGGGCCTATGGCTACACCTTC
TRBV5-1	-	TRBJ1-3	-	CASSLMGVSGNTIYF	TGCGCCAGCAGCTTGATGGGGGTCTCTGGAAACACCATATATTTT
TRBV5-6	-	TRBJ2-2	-	CASSLAATGELFF	TGTGCCAGCAGCTTGGCTGCGACCGGGGAGCTGTTTTTT
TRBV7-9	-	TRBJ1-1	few	CASSAFLQRGNTEAFF	TGTGCCAGCAGCGCCTTCCTCCAGAGGGGGAACACTGAAGCTTTCTTT
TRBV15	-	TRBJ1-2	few	CATSSDRMTPRGYTF	TGTGCCACCAGCAGCGACCGGATGACCCCTCGAGGCTACACCTTC
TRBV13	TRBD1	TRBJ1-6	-	CASKSSGTGPSPLHF	TGTGCCAGCAAGAGCTCCGGGACAGGACCCTCACCCCTCCACTTT
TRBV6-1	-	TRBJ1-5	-	CASTGIGRSNQPQHF	TGTGCCAGCACCGGGATAGGGCGAAGCAATCAGCCCCAGCATTTT
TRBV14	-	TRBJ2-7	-	CASSQETQSSYEQYF	TGTGCCAGCAGCCAAGAGACACAGAGCTCCTACGAGCAGTACTTC
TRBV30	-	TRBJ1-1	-	CAWSPGAGEAFF	TGTGCCTGGAGTCCTGGGGCGGGAGAGGCTTTCTTT
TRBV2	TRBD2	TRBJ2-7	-	CASRAGTSIRGQYF	TGTGCCAGCAGGGCCGGGACTAGTATCCGGGGGCAGTACTTC
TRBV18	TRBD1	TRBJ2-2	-	CASSRQGAMNTGELFF	TGTGCCAGCTCACGACAGGGGGCGATGAACACCGGGGAGCTGTTTTTT
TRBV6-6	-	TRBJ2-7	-	CASSYSPGAYEQYF	TGTGCCAGCAGTTACTCTCCGGGGGCCTACGAGCAGTACTTC
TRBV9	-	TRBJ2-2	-	CASSVGGISGGELFF	TGTGCCAGCAGCGTAGGAGGGATAAGTGGCGGGGAGCTGTTTTTT
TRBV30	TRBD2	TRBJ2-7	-	CAWSFLLAGESYEQYF	TGTGCCTGGAGCTTCCTACTAGCGGGGGAGTCCTACGAGCAGTACTTC
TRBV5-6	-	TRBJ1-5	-	CASSYRQLEYQPQHF	TGTGCCAGCAGCTATCGACAATTAGAATATCAGCCCCAGCATTTT
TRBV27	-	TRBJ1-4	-	CASSFTVATNEKLFF	TGTGCCAGCAGTTTCACAGTTGCAACTAATGAAAAACTGTTTTTT
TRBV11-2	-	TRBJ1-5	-	CASSLTGAHQPQHF	TGTGCCAGCAGCTTAACGGGGGCCCATCAGCCCCAGCATTTT
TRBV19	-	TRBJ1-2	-	CASSTRGGGNYGYTF	TGTGCCAGTAGTACCCGAGGCGGAGGGAACTATGGCTACACCTTC
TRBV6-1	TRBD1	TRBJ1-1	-	CASSRDRVMNTEAFF	TGTGCCAGCAGCCGGGACAGGGTCATGAACACTGAAGCTTTCTTT
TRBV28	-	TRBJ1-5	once	CASRRDFSSVGNQPQHF	TGTGCCAGCAGGCGGGACTTTAGTTCTGTAGGCAATCAGCCCCAGCATTTT
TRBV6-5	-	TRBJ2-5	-	CASSPDKTQYF	TGTGCCAGCAGTCCGGACAAGACCCAGTACTTC
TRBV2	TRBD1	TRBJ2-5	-	CASSPPAGQGVLETQYF	TGTGCCAGCAGTCCCCCGGCGGGCCAGGGGGTTTTGGAGACCCAGTACTTC
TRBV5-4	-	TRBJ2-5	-	CASSQGYQETQYF	TGTGCCAGCAGTCAGGGATACCAAGAGACCCAGTACTTC
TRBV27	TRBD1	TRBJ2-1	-	CASSPGQGYKNEQFF	TGTGCCAGCTCACCGGGACAGGGGTACAAGAATGAGCAGTTCTTC
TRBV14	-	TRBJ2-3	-	CASSPRTASTDTQYF	TGTGCCAGCAGCCCGCGGACCGCTAGCACAGATACGCAGTATTTT
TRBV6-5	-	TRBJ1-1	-	CASSSTVMNTEAFF	TGTGCCAGCAGCTCGACAGTAATGAACACTGAAGCTTTCTTT
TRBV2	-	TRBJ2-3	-	CASSGSLDGTDTQYF	TGTGCCAGCAGTGGTTCATTGGACGGCACAGATACGCAGTATTTT
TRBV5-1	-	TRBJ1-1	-	CASSLNLQGGTEAFF	TGCGCCAGCAGCTTGAACCTACAGGGCGGTACTGAAGCTTTCTTT
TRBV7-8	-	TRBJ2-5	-	CASSLVAETQYF	TGTGCCAGCAGCTTAGTGGCAGAGACCCAGTACTTC
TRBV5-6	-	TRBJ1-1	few	CASSSTVNTEAFF	TGTGCCAGCAGCTCGACAGTAAACACTGAAGCTTTCTTT
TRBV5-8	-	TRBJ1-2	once	CASSLRNFNYGYTF	TGTGCCAGCAGCTTGAGGAACTTTAACTATGGCTACACCTTC
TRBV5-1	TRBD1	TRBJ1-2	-	CASSTGTGGDGYTF	TGCGCCAGCAGCACCGGGACAGGGGGCGATGGCTACACCTTC
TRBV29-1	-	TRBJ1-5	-	CSAKEGHQPQHF	TGCAGCGCAAAAGAGGGGCATCAGCCCCAGCATTTT
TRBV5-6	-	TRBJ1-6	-	CASTAGGGRISSPLHF	TGTGCCAGCACCGCGGGCGGGGGACGGATAAGTTCACCCCTCCACTTT
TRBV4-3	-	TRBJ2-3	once	CASSSQLPDTQYF	TGCGCCAGCAGCTCACAACTCCCTGATACGCAGTATTTT
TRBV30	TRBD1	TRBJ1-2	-	CAWSLGQGFGGYTF	TGTGCCTGGAGTTTGGGACAGGGGTTTGGAGGCTACACCTTC
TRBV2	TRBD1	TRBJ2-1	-	CASRTGTGVYEQFF	TGTGCCAGCAGAACCGGGACAGGGGTCTATGAGCAGTTCTTC
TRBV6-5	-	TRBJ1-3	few	CASSYSGGRGNTIYF	TGTGCCAGCAGTTACAGCGGAGGGAGAGGAAACACCATATATTTT
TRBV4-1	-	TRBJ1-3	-	CASSQGRLSGNTIYF	TGCGCCAGCAGCCAAGGACGGCTCTCTGGAAACACCATATATTTT
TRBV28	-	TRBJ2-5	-	CASSLPDHQETQYF	TGTGCCAGCAGTCTCCCGGACCACCAAGAGACCCAGTACTTC
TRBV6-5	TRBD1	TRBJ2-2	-	CASSYSGGNTGELFF	TGTGCCAGCAGTTACTCAGGGGGCAACACCGGGGAGCTGTTTTTT
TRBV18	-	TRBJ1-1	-	CASSPRQGGGEAFF	TGTGCCAGCTCACCACGTCAGGGCGGAGGTGAAGCTTTCTTT
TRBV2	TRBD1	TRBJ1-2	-	CASSGGQNYGYTF	TGTGCCAGCAGCGGGGGACAGAACTATGGCTACACCTTC
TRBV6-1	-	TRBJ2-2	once	CASSVQLGELFF	TGTGCCAGCAGTGTCCAGCTTGGGGAGCTGTTTTTT
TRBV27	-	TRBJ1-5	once	CASSLKFSWNSNQPQHF	TGTGCCAGCAGTTTAAAGTTCTCCTGGAATAGCAATCAGCCCCAGCATTTT
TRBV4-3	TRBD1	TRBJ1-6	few	CASSQDSDRDSPLHF	TGCGCCAGCAGCCAAGATTCGGACAGGGATTCACCCCTCCACTTT